A single sample gave rise to the 28 T cell receptor beta chains below, sequenced in a study of CXCR3-negative and CXCR3-positive naive CD8 T cells. Points from the study as a whole: TRB CDR3s of CXCR3-positive naive cells were more hydrophobic than those of CXCR3-negative naive cells.

UMI-labeled 5' RACE yielded the TRB cDNA libraries. From the 5' RACE reads, TCRdb lists one entry per CDR3 protein and no DNA. The listing contains more than 80,000 distinct CDR3 sequences. These receptors have no identified antigens. Input material: naive CXCR3+ CD8+ T cells from blood. Indicated subset: CD45RO-CCR7+CD27+CD95- naive CD8+ T cells expressing CXCR3 (TNR3+). Receptor source: a human donor in good health. Some clones in this sample may be carry-over from other donors' samples.

This chain connects TRBV29-1 to TRBJ2-7; TCRdb calls TRBD1, which cannot be checked without DNA. Germline loops: CDR1 SQVTM, CDR2 ANQGSEA. The CDR3 runs 12 residues. This chain's CDR3 is CSVLGLPYEQYF.

The chain carries TRBV19 and TRBJ2-7; TCRdb proposes TRBD1, but this gene call is untestable without DNA. Germline CDR1 and CDR2: LNHDA and SQIVND (reference sequence). The CDR3 covers 17 residues. Here the CDR3 reads CASILRVRDRTIHEQYF.

The J gene is TRBJ2-1, the V gene TRBV7-2; TCRdb returns TRBD2, unconfirmable since there is no DNA. In germline, CDR1 is SGHTA, CDR2 FQGNSA. This CDR3 is 15 amino acids long. This CDR3 is CASSLVAGGPNEQFF.

CDR3 residues: CSAEYDAPSATDTQYF. V and J are TRBV20-1 and TRBJ2-3; TCRdb indicates TRBD2, and absent DNA this call remains unverified. The CDR3 is 16 residues long. Germline CDR1 DFQATT, CDR2 SNEGSKA (reference sequence).

The V and J genes are TRBV24-1 and TRBJ2-7; TCRdb names TRBD1, which stays unverified in the absence of DNA. The CDR3 consists of 14 residues. CDR1 and CDR2 from the germline V gene are KGHDR and SFDVKD. CDR3 sequence reads: CATSETGTGVEQYF.

The rearrangement links TRBV28 to TRBJ2-5; TCRdb selects TRBD1, and the lack of DNA leaves this call unchecked. Germline values: CDR1 MDHEN, CDR2 SYDVKM. This CDR3 has 12 amino acids. The CDR3 loop is CASRGTRETQYF.

V gene TRBV7-2 combines with J gene TRBJ1-1. This CDR3 region has 14 residues. Germline CDR1 reads SGHTA; CDR2 reads FQGNSA. This CDR3 reads CASSSVGFGAEAFF. The complete variable domain, with remaining parts taken from reference TRBV7-2 and TRBJ1-1, reads GAGVSQSPSNKVTEKGKDVELRCDPISGHTALYWYRQSLGQGLEFLIYFQGNSAPDKSGLPSDRFSAERTGGSVSTLTIQRTQQEDSAVYLCASSSVGFGAEAFFGQGTRLTVV.

The chain is built from TRBV13 and TRBJ1-4; the TRBD1 assignment by TCRdb is unverifiable without DNA. The CDR3 consists of 17 residues. Germline CDR1 reads PRHDT; CDR2 reads FYEKMQ (reference sequence). The CDR3 here is CASSSAGRGGNGEKLFF.

V and J are TRBV28 and TRBJ2-1; as DNA is missing, the TRBD2 call by TCRdb cannot be tested. This CDR3 region has 13 residues. In germline, CDR1 is MDHEN, CDR2 SYDVKM. CDR3 loop: CASRALAEGQQFF.

This chain connects TRBV12-3 or TRBV12-4 to TRBJ2-1. There are 13 residues in the CDR3. CDR3 amino acids: CASSFADYNEQFF.

The chain links TRBV4-1 to TRBJ2-5; the TCRdb D gene call, TRBD2, has no DNA to confirm it. Germline V CDR1 and CDR2: MGHRA, YSYEKL. The CDR3 has 18 amino acids. CDR3 region: CASSQVFVSSGDQETQYF.

The chain is built from TRBV7-6 and TRBJ2-3; as DNA is missing, the TRBD2 call by TCRdb cannot be tested. Germline assignment: CDR1 SGHVS and CDR2 FNYEAQ. The CDR3 length is 16 residues. The CDR3 loop reads CASSSRGEGLADTQYF.

The CDR3 here is CASSYGGTGELFF. The rearrangement joins TRBV6-2 or TRBV6-3 to TRBJ2-2; TCRdb names TRBD1, which stays unverified in the absence of DNA. The CDR3 has 13 residues. The germline CDR1 and CDR2 sequences are MNHEY and SVGEGT.

The V gene is TRBV6-5, the J gene TRBJ1-4. The germline V gene encodes CDR1 MNHEY and CDR2 SVGAGI. CDR3 length: 13 amino acids. Here the CDR3 reads CASSYNSNEKLFF.

The chain employs TRBV29-1 and TRBJ2-4. The germline V gene encodes CDR1 SQVTM and CDR2 ANQGSEA. The CDR3 consists of 13 residues. The CDR3 reads CSVRVGPKNIQYF.

The chain combines TRBV7-3 with TRBJ2-2; without DNA, the TCRdb call of TRBD1 cannot be checked. The germline V gene has CDR1 SGHTA and CDR2 FQGTGA. The CDR3 totals 16 residues. Here the CDR3 reads CASSLTGTANTGELFF.

The CDR3: CASSLGTERDTQYF. The genes are TRBV5-5 and TRBJ2-3. The CDR3 is made up of 14 amino acids. CDR1 and CDR2 (germline): SGHKS, YYEKEE (reference sequence).

The chain employs TRBV20-1 and TRBJ2-1; TCRdb proposes TRBD1, but this gene call is untestable without DNA. This CDR3 comprises 13 residues. Germline CDR1 reads DFQATT; CDR2 reads SNEGSKA (reference sequence). The CDR3 is CSASAPGYNEQFF.

The chain links TRBV7-9 to TRBJ2-1; TCRdb's D gene call, TRBD2, goes unchecked for lack of DNA. The CDR3 runs 14 residues. Germline loops: CDR1 SEHNR, CDR2 FQNEAQ (reference sequence). The CDR3 spells CASSPGTGDNEQFF.

V is TRBV6-5 and J is TRBJ1-1. In germline, CDR1 is MNHEY, CDR2 SVGAGI. The CDR3 is 14 residues long. The CDR3 protein is CASSSLAENTEAFF.

The CDR3 reads CASTPDRGGETQYF. The chain has TRBV19 and TRBJ2-5; TCRdb proposes TRBD1, but this gene call is untestable without DNA. Germline CDR1 reads LNHDA; CDR2 reads SQIVND (reference sequence). CDR3 size: 14 residues. The full variable domain, its missing parts supplied by reference TRBV19 and TRBJ2-5, is DGGITQSPKYLFRKEGQNVTLSCEQNLNHDAMYWYRQDPGQGLRLIYYSQIVNDFQKGDIAEGYSVSREKKESFPLTVTSAQKNPTAFYLCASTPDRGGETQYFGPGTRLLVL.

J is TRBJ2-7 and V is TRBV27; as DNA is missing, the TRBD1 call by TCRdb cannot be tested. CDR3 length equals 18 residues. CDR1 and CDR2 (germline): MNHEY, SMNVEV (reference sequence). The CDR3 spells CQLLDRDRGSLNYYEQYF.

This chain uses TRBV5-6 with TRBJ1-5; the TCRdb D gene call, TRBD1, has no DNA to confirm it. Germline CDR1 and CDR2: SGHDT and YYEEEE. The CDR3 covers 15 residues. CDR3 residues: CASSTLTGRNQPQHF.

This chain connects TRBV20-1 to TRBJ2-3; TCRdb picks TRBD2, but there is no DNA to check that call. CDR1 and CDR2 from the germline V gene are DFQATT and SNEGSKA (reference sequence). The CDR3 loop spans 16 amino acids. CDR3 residues: CSAEDPAARTADTQYF.

The J gene is TRBJ2-3, the V gene TRBV28. CDR1 and CDR2 from the germline V gene are MDHEN and SYDVKM. The CDR3 spans 14 residues. Here the CDR3 reads CATLDDKGTDTQYF.

This chain connects TRBV4-1 to TRBJ2-5; TCRdb designates TRBD1, a call that cannot be tested without DNA. This CDR3 region has 15 residues. Germline loops: CDR1 MGHRA, CDR2 YSYEKL. The CDR3 loop is CASSQGTGGMETQYF.

This chain links TRBV28 with TRBJ2-4; TCRdb's D gene call, TRBD1, goes unchecked for lack of DNA. The CDR3 has 15 residues. From germline, CDR1 is MDHEN and CDR2 SYDVKM. The CDR3 spells CASSWLEGGQNIQYF.

The rearrangement uses TRBV18 and TRBJ1-1. Germline CDR1 reads KGHSH; CDR2 reads LQKENI. This CDR3 has 15 amino acids. CDR3 loop: CASSPGSFLNTEAFF.